This T cell receptor beta chain came from a study of blood T cell repertoires in COVID-19. From germline, CDR1 is LNHDA and CDR2 SQIVND (reference sequence). The CDR3 is 14 residues long. V lost 3 bases to trimming and J lost 4 bases, with 9 bases between them. In the original processing: Estimation of nucleated cell counts relied on the amplification of reference gene primers. Using immunoSEQ multiplex PCR, the repertoire was profiled, and TCRdb retains in-frame clones only, with some absent. V and J calls and clone size are those listed in that table; D and trimming were worked out from the DNA. The data show approximately 190,000 clones, 75% to 95% seen once.

The sequencing input was peripheral blood. The chain combines TRBV19 with TRBJ2-2, with D uncertain. This clonotype was obtained from a man in his fifties with acute or convalescent COVID-19. In DNA, the CDR3 is TGTGCCAGTAGTATCCTAGGATCCACCGGGGAGCTGTTTTTT. The encoded protein is CASSILGSTGELFF.